This T cell receptor (beta chain) was sequenced during a study of metastatic and nonmetastatic thyroid tumors (dated by TCRdb to about 2020). Broadly, across the study: Repertoires from peripheral blood and from tumor or nodule tissue samples of malignant and benign thyroid patients were compared. Overall study results and their limits: TCR beta diversity was reported as significantly higher in malignant tumors than in benign nodules, in both blood and tumor samples.

This clone has a single count. Its antigen specificity is not known. Per-base quality was not reported, and no clone a single base away is much larger than it. A lone read gives weak evidence. The receptor library was made with PCR. The reads were generated on an Illumina HiSeq 4000. High-throughput sequencing was used to profile the TCR beta-chain CDR3 region of every patient. The authors processed their data as follows. Drawing on CDR3 differences between clinicopathological groups, the researchers built a classifier meant to tell apart patients with distant-metastatic papillary thyroid cancer. The Shannon index was used to assess repertoire diversity, and the Morisita-Horn index was used to assess tumor-blood repertoire similarity. TCRdb reworked the public reads: Q25 trimming with fastp, MiXCR clone assembly, productive beta chains retained. TCRdb, not the original authors, processed these V and J calls. The sample includes 15,000 or so clones, with approximately 14% observed a single time. The ten top clones hold 17% of the sample.

CDR3 length: 15 amino acids, cysteine to phenylalanine. Of the read, only the CDR3 DNA is kept; its 45 bases are in frame from base 1. A distance of 7 bases separates the germline ends of V and J, which lose 0 bases and 1 base respectively. CDR1 MGHRA and CDR2 YSYEKL were looked up in the germline V gene. None of the patients had been given any treatment before thyroid surgery. Using T-cell receptor beta sequencing, the study looked back at clinical samples from patients collected from the early 2010s to the late 2010s. The source of this sequence is a female donor with papillary thyroid cancer or a benign thyroid nodule (not recorded which). Some clones in this sample may be carry-over from other donors' samples. The sequence joins TRBV4-1 to TRBJ1-5, with the D segment identity uncertain. Sequenced: blood. Here the CDR3 is given as CASSQEGFSNQPQHF. The nucleotide sequence is given as TGCGCCAGCAGCCAAGAGGGGTTCAGCAATCAGCCCCAGCATTTT.